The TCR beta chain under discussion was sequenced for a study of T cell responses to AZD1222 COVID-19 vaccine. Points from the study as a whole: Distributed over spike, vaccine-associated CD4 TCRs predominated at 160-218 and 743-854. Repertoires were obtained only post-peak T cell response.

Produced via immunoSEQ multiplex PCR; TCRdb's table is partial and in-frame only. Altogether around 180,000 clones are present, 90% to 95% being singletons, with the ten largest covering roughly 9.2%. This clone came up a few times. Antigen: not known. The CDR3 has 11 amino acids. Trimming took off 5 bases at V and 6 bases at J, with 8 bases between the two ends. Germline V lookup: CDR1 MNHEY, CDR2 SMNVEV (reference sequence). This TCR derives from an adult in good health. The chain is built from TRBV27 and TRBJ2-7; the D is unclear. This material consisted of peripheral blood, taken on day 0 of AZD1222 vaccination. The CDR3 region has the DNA TGTGCCAGCAGTACCCTCGGCGAGCAGTACTTC. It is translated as CASSTLGEQYF.